This TCR beta chain was obtained from a study of beta chain features in type 1 diabetes (dated by TCRdb to 2016 to 2019). In the study overall: Mean age, gender distribution, total cell number and subset yield did not differ between patients and healthy donors. Regulatory and stem cell-like memory subsets were obtained from only 8 patients and roughly 8 healthy donors, while naive and central memory subsets were obtained from all 30 or so donors. A total of around 110,000,000 sorted cells were examined across all samples, and a strong correlation was observed between cell number per subset and RNA yield. The study compared the TCRB repertoires of sorted circulating CD4+ T cell subsets in recently diagnosed type 1 diabetes patients with those in matched healthy donors.

The CDR1 and CDR2 encoded by the germline V gene (reference sequence) are MNHNY and SVGAGI. Between the V and J ends, shortened by 2 bases and 8 bases respectively, the junction contains 12 bases. Measured from the cysteine to the phenylalanine, the CDR3 is 13 residues long. Only the CDR3 DNA is retained, 39 bases long and in frame from the first base. A single peripheral blood draw of 90 to 150 mL on average was collected from each donor into heparinised tubes. A BD FACSAria II was used to sort naive, central memory, regulatory and stem cell-like memory CD4+ T cells with a panel that included CD45RO, CCR7, CD25, CD127, CD95 and CD27. Purity was above 95% for every sorted population. PBMCs were isolated immediately by Lymphoprep density gradient centrifugation and stained directly without culture. So that batch effects would be minimized, each experiment stained and sorted samples in pairs, pairing one healthy donor with one patient.

The High Capacity cDNA Reverse Transcription Kit was used to reverse transcribe all of the isolated RNA, meaning that expressed TCRB transcripts were what got sequenced. Deep immunoSEQ sequencing was performed on naive, central memory and regulatory T cell samples, with an average of roughly 3.3 million total reads per sample. Sorted cells were lysed in RLT buffer, and RNA was extracted using DNase-treated RNeasy Micro or Mini kits according to cell number. Each cell subset was processed separately to prevent cross-contamination, with patient and healthy donor samples processed together. The immunoSEQ multiplex PCR was used to amplify TCRB sequences from cDNA, yielding 87-bp fragments that span the CDR3 region. Sequencing of the amplicons was done on the Illumina HiSeq platform. The paper's processing steps were these. Synthetic template baselines were used to correct PCR bias computationally, reads within Hamming distance 2 were collapsed together, and singletons that could not be merged were discarded. Reads were aligned to IMGT to assign V, D and J genes, CDR3 length, and insertions or deletions at six rearrangement sites. Within each subset, clonotype counts were normalized to sorted cell number, and only after that were true diversity and Gini coefficients computed with the tcR R package. The overlap coefficient, calculated on TCRB nucleotide sequences, was used to measure repertoire sharing. As a proxy for the pre-selection repertoire, out-of-frame TCRB sequences from naive cells were analyzed. Imported from immuneACCESS, the table was reduced by TCRdb to in-frame sequences with V and J called. These copies leave out some clones; in studies compared against another copy, an unresolved V gene accounts for under half, and the cause of the remainder is not known. Clonal size and the V and J genes are those of that table, whereas D and trimming came from the DNA. Here the sample has under 550,000 clones; 10% to 12% occur a single time. The ten most abundant clones make up 0.046% of the sample.

This clone was seen more than once but under ten times. Its antigen is still unknown. Qualities for individual bases were not recorded, and no much larger clone is one base off. Study-level results and caveats: Because cDNA was sequenced instead of genomic DNA, highly expressing activated cells could be over-represented, though the groups showed no difference in activation or CD3 levels. Shorter templates might be favored by PCR, yet because patient and control samples were amplified and corrected together, any such skew would affect both groups equally. Naive, central memory and regulatory TCRB repertoires appeared to be more similar among patients than among healthy donors. HLA sub-analyses involved small numbers of individuals, so any influence of HLA type on TCRB rearrangement remained unresolved. In all four CD4+ subsets, TCRB CDR3 length was moderately but significantly shorter in type 1 diabetes patients. Patients with type 1 diabetes made fewer insertions and deleted more nucleotides at VDJ recombination sites, implying thymic rearrangement abnormalities.

The chain is made from TRBV6-6 and TRBJ1-1; a tentative D match to TRBD1 spans 6 bases. This TCR was recovered from a woman between 18 and 30 years old in good health. The specimen was naive CD4+ T cells from blood. This specimen's cell subset or site label, interpreted: true naive CD4+ T cells. The CDR3 here reads CASSYGTNQEAFF. Read as DNA, the sequence is TGTGCCAGCAGTTACGGGACAAATCAAGAAGCTTTCTTT.